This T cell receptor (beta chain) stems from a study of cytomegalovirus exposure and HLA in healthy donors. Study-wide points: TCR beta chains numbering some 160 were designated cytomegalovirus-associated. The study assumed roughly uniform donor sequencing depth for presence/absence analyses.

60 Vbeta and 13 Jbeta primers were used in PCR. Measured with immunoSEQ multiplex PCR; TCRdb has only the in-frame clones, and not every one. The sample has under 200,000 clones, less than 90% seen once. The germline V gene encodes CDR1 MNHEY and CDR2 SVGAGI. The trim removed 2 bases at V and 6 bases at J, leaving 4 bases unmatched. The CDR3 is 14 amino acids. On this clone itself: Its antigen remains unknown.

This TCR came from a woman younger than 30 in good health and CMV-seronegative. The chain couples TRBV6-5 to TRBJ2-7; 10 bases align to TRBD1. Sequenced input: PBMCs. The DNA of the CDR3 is TGTGCCAGCAGTTACGCGGGACAGGGGCGCGAGCAGTACTTC. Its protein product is CASSYAGQGREQYF.